The 16 T cell receptor beta chains below come from one sample, sequenced in a study of cytomegalovirus exposure and HLA in healthy donors (dated 2017 in TCRdb). Receptor libraries were prepared by the immunoSEQ multiplex PCR assay. A mixture of 60 forward primers for TCR Vbeta segments and 13 reverse primers for TCR Jbeta segments was used in the multiplex PCR. Held by TCRdb, this immuneACCESS table contains in-frame sequences only and omits some clones. Under half of the omission traces to an unresolved V gene where checked; the cause of the rest is unknown. The sample has 80,000 to 100,000 clones on record, approximately 80% of them singletons. About 3.1% of the sample is taken by the ten largest. The specimen was PBMCs. Source of these receptors: a male donor in good health and CMV-seropositive.

In this sample, this clone turned up a few times. This chain joins TRBV4-1 and TRBJ1-1; 8 positions agree with TRBD1. This CDR3 has 14 amino acids. After removal of 2 bases from V and 1 base from J, the junction contained 0 bases not matched to a gene. Germline CDR1 MGHRA, CDR2 YSYEKL. CDR3 nucleotides: TGCGCCAGCAGCCAAACAGGGGGGAACACTGAAGCTTTCTTT. Amino acid sequence: CASSQTGGNTEAFF.

The J gene is TRBJ1-2, the V gene TRBV14; D call uncertain. In germline, CDR1 is SGHDN, CDR2 FVKESK. The CDR3 sequence is 14 residues long. Trimming took off 5 bases at V and 4 bases at J, with 14 bases between the two ends. Written as DNA, the CDR3 is TGTGCCAGCAGCGTAGATTTTCCACTCTATGGCTACACCTTC. Translating it yields CASSVDFPLYGYTF. Variable domain in full (rest from reference TRBV14 and TRBJ1-2): EAGVTQFPSHSVIEKGQTVTLRCDPISGHDNLYWYRRVMGKEIKFLLHFVKESKQDESGMPNNRFLAERTGGTYSTLKVQPAELEDSGVYFCASSVDFPLYGYTFGSGTRLTVV.

To note about this clone: The sample carries other DNA sequences with the same CDR3. The chain carries TRBV5-1 and TRBJ1-1, with D unclear. CDR3 length equals 14 residues. Trimming removed 0 bases from V and 0 bases from J, with 6 bases in between. Germline assignment: CDR1 SGHRS and CDR2 YFSETQ. In nucleotides, the CDR3 is TGCGCCAGCAGCTTGGGGGCCTTGAACACTGAAGCTTTCTTT. Its translation: CASSLGALNTEAFF.

The rearrangement uses TRBV29-1 and TRBJ1-4; unclear D gene. Germline lookup yields CDR1 SQVTM and CDR2 ANQGSEA. CDR3 length equals 12 residues. V lost 4 bases to trimming and J lost 6 bases, with 9 bases between them. The CDR3 DNA reads as TGCAGCGTTGGAGGGCAGCATGAAAAACTGTTTTTT. This gives the protein CSVGGQHEKLFF. The whole variable domain, remainder taken from reference TRBV29-1 and TRBJ1-4, is SAVISQKPSRDICQRGTSLTIQCQVDSQVTMMFWYRQQPGQSLTLIATANQGSEATYESGFVIDKFPISRPNLTFSTLTVSNMSPEDSSIYLCSVGGQHEKLFFGSGTQLSVL.

The V gene is TRBV5-1, the J gene TRBJ1-3, with D possibly TRBD1 on 6 matching bases. The CDR3 sequence is 16 residues long. The V end was cut by 1 base, the J end by 6 bases, with 17 bases between. Germline V gene lookup returns CDR1 SGHRS and CDR2 YFSETQ. The CDR3 DNA is TGCGCCAGCAGCTTGTCGACAGGCAAAACCTTAAACACCATATATTTT. Amino acids: CASSLSTGKTLNTIYF.

The rearrangement uses TRBV5-1 and TRBJ1-1; no clear D gene. Trimming removed 3 bases from V and 1 base from J, with 13 bases in between. This CDR3 is 15 amino acids long. Germline CDR1 is SGHRS and CDR2 is YFSETQ. CDR3 nucleotide sequence: TGCGCCAGCAGCTCCTCGGGGATGGAGAACACTGAAGCTTTCTTT. This translates into CASSSSGMENTEAFF.

This clone occurred once. This chain connects TRBV30 to TRBJ2-1, with 8 bases lining up with TRBD2. Germline trimming cut 5 bases from V and 1 base from J; bases unmatched to any gene: 1. The CDR3 has 13 amino acids. Germline V gene sequence: CDR1 GTSNPN, CDR2 SVGIG (reference sequence). CDR3 amino acids: CAWSGGSYNEQFF. Here the CDR3 DNA reads TGTGCCTGGTCGGGGGGGTCCTACAATGAGCAGTTCTTC.

This sequence joins TRBV18 and TRBJ1-2; D might be TRBD1 (5 bases). Trimming left V 4 bases short and J 8 bases short, with 11 bases between. This CDR3 has 12 amino acids. Germline CDR1 KGHSH, CDR2 LQKENI. This CDR3 reads CASSLRPGGYTF. In DNA form, the CDR3 reads TGTGCCAGCTCACTGAGGCCAGGGGGCTACACCTTC.

This rearrangement joins TRBV4-1 to TRBJ1-4; 9 positions match TRBD1. This CDR3 has 15 residues. Germline V gene data show CDR1 as MGHRA and CDR2 as YSYEKL. V lost 4 bases and J lost 7; bases outside the gene matches: 7. The DNA for the CDR3 is TGCGCCAGCAGCCGCCTACCGGGACAGGGTGAAAAACTGTTTTTT. It is translated as CASSRLPGQGEKLFF.

The chain links TRBV25-1 to TRBJ2-3, with TRBD2 identical over 9 bases. Germline V gene sequence: CDR1 MGHDK, CDR2 SYGVNS. V was clipped by 2 bases and J by 5 bases; unmatched bases: 2. This CDR3 contains 14 residues. This CDR3 is CASSEAGGRDTQYF. CDR3 DNA sequence: TGTGCCAGCAGTGAAGCGGGGGGGCGAGATACGCAGTATTTT.

This clone was detected a few times. The chain has TRBV6-1 and TRBJ1-5; 8 bases agree with TRBD1. CDR3 length equals 15 residues. The germline CDR1 and CDR2 sequences are MNHNS and SASEGT. J lost 14 bases, V lost 3 bases, and 15 bases had no gene match. Here the CDR3 DNA reads TGTGCCAGCAGTGACACAGGGGGTTCATCAGGGGGGGAGCATTTT. This translates into CASSDTGGSSGGEHF.

The V and J genes are TRBV30 and TRBJ2-3, with 9 bases matching TRBD2. CDR1 and CDR2 from the germline V gene are GTSNPN and SVGIG (reference sequence). The CDR3 has 16 residues. J gave up 3 bases and V 3 bases, and 10 bases lay outside the gene matches. CDR3 protein: CAWSPVGGGDTDTQYF. The CDR3 DNA is TGTGCCTGGAGCCCCGTGGGCGGGGGGGATACAGATACGCAGTATTTT.

A remark on this clone: One junction end does not reproduce the germline sequence, and a read error may be involved. V usage is TRBV7-7 and J usage is TRBJ2-5; tentatively, D is TRBD2 (6 bases). This CDR3 has 15 amino acids. Looked up from germline, CDR1 is SSHAT and CDR2 is FNYEAQ (reference sequence). CDR3: CASSSARGVGETQYF. The CDR3 bases are TGTGCTAGCAGCTCCGCGCGGGGAGTGGGGGAGACCCAGTACTTC.

The chain is built from TRBV7-8 and TRBJ2-7, with TRBD1 as a possible D gene (7 bases). The ends were cut back, 2 bases at V and 2 bases at J, with 13 bases in the middle. The CDR3 loop spans 15 amino acids. Per germline, CDR1 SGHVS and CDR2 FQNEAQ. CDR3 in DNA: TGTGCCAGCAGCTTACGTCAGGGGGGAACCTACGAGCAGTACTTC. Encoded protein: CASSLRQGGTYEQYF.

This clone was observed a single time. The chain carries TRBV4-3 and TRBJ2-3, with TRBD2 identical over 13 bases. Unmatched junction bases numbered 8, after V lost 2 bases and J lost 3 bases. The germline V gene encodes CDR1 LGHNA and CDR2 YSLEER. The CDR3 sequence is 18 residues long. The CDR3 DNA follows: TGCGCCAGCAGCCAAACACTAGCGGGGGGGCCATTGACAGATACGCAGTATTTT. It encodes CASSQTLAGGPLTDTQYF.

The chain carries TRBV5-1 and TRBJ2-2; the match to TRBD1 covers 9 bases. Trimming at V came to 0 bases and at J to 7 bases, leaving 4 bases not matched to a gene. The germline V gene encodes CDR1 SGHRS and CDR2 YFSETQ. The CDR3 consists of 15 residues. The DNA for the CDR3 is TGCGCCAGCAGCTTGGACAGGGGGCTGGGCGGGGAGCTGTTTTTT. Translation: CASSLDRGLGGELFF.